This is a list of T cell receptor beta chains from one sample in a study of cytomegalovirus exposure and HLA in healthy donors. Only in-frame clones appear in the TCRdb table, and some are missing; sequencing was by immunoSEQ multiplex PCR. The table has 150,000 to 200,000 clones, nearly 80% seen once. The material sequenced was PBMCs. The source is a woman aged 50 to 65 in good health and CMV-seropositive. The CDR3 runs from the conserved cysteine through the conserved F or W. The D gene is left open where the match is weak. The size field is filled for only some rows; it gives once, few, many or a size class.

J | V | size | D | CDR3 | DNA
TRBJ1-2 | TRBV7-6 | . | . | CASSLEGNYGYTF | TGTGCCAGCAGCTTAGAGGGGAACTATGGCTACACCTTC
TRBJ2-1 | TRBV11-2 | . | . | CASSSLREVGQFF | TGTGCCAGCAGCTCGCTCAGGGAGGTGGGGCAGTTCTTC
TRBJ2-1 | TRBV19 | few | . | CASSIDVETSSYEQFF | TGTGCCAGTAGTATAGACGTTGAAACTAGCTCCTATGAGCAGTTCTTC
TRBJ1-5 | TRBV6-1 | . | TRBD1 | CASREGAQINQPQHF | TGTGCCAGCAGAGAGGGGGCGCAGATAAATCAGCCCCAGCATTTT
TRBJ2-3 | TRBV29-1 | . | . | CSHSGRGGTDTQYF | TGCAGCCATTCAGGGCGGGGTGGCACAGATACGCAGTATTTT
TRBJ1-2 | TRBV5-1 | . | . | CASSLDRDYYGYTF | TGCGCCAGCAGCTTGGACAGGGATTACTATGGCTACACCTTC
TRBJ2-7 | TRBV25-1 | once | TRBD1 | CASRAGTADYYEQYF | TGTGCCAGCAGAGCCGGGACAGCAGACTACTACGAGCAGTACTTC
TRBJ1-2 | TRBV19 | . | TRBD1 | CASTRGQDGDGYTF | TGTGCCAGTACAAGGGGACAGGACGGAGATGGCTACACCTTC
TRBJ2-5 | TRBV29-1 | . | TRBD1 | CSVITGVETQYF | TGCAGCGTCATAACAGGGGTGGAGACCCAGTACTTC
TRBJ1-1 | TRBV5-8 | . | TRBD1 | CASIRTGGTEAFF | TGTGCCAGCATCCGGACAGGGGGCACTGAAGCTTTCTTT
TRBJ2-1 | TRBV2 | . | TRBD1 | CASSGGRGNDEQFF | TGTGCCAGCAGTGGTGGCAGGGGGAATGATGAGCAGTTCTTC
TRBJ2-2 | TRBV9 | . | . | CASSPQLRSGDTGELFF | TGTGCCAGCAGCCCACAGCTTCGATCCGGGGACACCGGGGAGCTGTTTTTT
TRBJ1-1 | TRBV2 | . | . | CARGGSGGMNTEAFF | TGTGCCAGAGGGGGGTCGGGGGGTATGAACACTGAAGCTTTCTTT
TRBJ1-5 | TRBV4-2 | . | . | CASSQAARVPQPQHF | TGTGCCAGCAGCCAAGCGGCCAGGGTTCCTCAGCCCCAGCATTTT
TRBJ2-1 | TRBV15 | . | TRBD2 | CATSRSPSGSSGNEQFF | TGTGCCACCAGCAGATCCCCTAGCGGGTCTTCGGGGAATGAGCAGTTCTTC
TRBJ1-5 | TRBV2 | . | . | CASRRAPNQPQHF | TGTGCCAGCAGGCGGGCCCCTAATCAGCCCCAGCATTTT
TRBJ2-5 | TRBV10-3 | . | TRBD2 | CAISDGLAGALETQYF | TGTGCCATCAGTGACGGACTAGCGGGAGCCTTAGAGACCCAGTACTTC
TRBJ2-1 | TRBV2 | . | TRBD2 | CASSEGVGLSYNEQFF | TGTGCCAGCAGTGAAGGGGTGGGACTATCCTACAATGAGCAGTTCTTC
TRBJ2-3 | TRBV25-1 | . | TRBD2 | CASSGAGGSLGDTQYF | TGTGCCAGCAGTGGAGCGGGGGGTTCTTTAGGAGATACGCAGTATTTT
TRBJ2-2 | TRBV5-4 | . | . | CASSEGQWKGTGELFF | TGTGCCAGCAGCGAAGGACAGTGGAAAGGCACCGGGGAGCTGTTTTTT
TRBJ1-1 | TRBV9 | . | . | CASSVDRNTEAFF | TGTGCCAGCAGCGTCGACAGGAACACTGAAGCTTTCTTT
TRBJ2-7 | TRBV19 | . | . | CASSDPADIPYEQYF | TGTGCCAGTAGTGACCCCGCCGACATTCCCTACGAGCAGTACTTC
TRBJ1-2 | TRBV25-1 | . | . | CASSDTTGPGGYTF | TGTGCCAGCAGTGACACTACAGGGCCGGGTGGCTACACCTTC
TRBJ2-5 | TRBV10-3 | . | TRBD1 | CAIKGDRGYQETQYF | TGTGCCATCAAGGGGGACAGGGGCTACCAAGAGACCCAGTACTTC
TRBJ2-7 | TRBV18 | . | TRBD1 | CASSPFVDRVSDEQYF | TGTGCCAGCTCACCATTCGTCGACAGGGTTAGCGACGAGCAGTACTTC
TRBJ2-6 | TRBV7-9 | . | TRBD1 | CASSSLGQGANGANVLTF | TGTGCCAGCAGCTCACTTGGACAGGGGGCAAATGGGGCCAACGTCCTGACTTTC
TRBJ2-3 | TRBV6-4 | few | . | CASSDGSGGTDTQYF | TGTGCCAGCAGTGACGGTTCGGGAGGCACAGATACGCAGTATTTT
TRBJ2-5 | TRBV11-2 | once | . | CASSRRQTPAQETQYF | TGTGCCAGCAGCCGGCGTCAGACACCGGCCCAAGAGACCCAGTACTTC
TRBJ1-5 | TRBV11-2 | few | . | CASSLDRNQPQHF | TGTGCCAGCAGCTTAGACAGGAACCAGCCCCAGCATTTT
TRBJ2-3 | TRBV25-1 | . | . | CASRSGVVTDTQYF | TGTGCCAGCAGGTCAGGGGTGGTCACAGATACGCAGTATTTT
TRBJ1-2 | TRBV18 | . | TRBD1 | CASSPPLGQGLAWYGYTF | TGTGCCAGCTCACCACCGTTGGGACAGGGACTGGCGTGGTATGGCTACACCTTC
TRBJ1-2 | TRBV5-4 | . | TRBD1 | CASSLGQGDGYTF | TGTGCCAGCAGCTTGGGACAGGGGGATGGCTACACCTTC
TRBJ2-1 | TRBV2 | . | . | CASSEARIEQFF | TGTGCCAGCAGTGAAGCGCGGATTGAGCAGTTCTTC
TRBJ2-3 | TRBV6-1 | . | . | CASSELGGAADTQYF | TGTGCCAGCAGTGAATTAGGGGGGGCGGCAGATACGCAGTATTTT
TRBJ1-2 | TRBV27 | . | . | CASQSRYGESSGYTF | TGTGCCAGCCAGAGCCGGTACGGGGAAAGTTCTGGCTACACCTTC
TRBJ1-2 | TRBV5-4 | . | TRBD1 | CASSSDRDAGYTF | TGTGCCAGCAGCTCCGACAGGGATGCTGGCTACACCTTC
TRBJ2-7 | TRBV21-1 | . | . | CASSKGASGTFGYEQYF | TGTGCCAGCAGCAAAGGGGCTAGCGGGACGTTTGGTTACGAGCAGTACTTC
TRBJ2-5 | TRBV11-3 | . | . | CASSSHYGSETQYF | TGTGCCAGCAGCTCCCACTACGGTTCCGAGACCCAGTACTTC
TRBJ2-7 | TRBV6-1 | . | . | CASSEQGFFYEQYF | TGTGCCAGCAGTGAGCAGGGATTCTTCTACGAGCAGTACTTC
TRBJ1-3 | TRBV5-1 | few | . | CASSTGQSSGNTIYF | TGCGCCAGCAGCACCGGACAGAGCTCTGGAAACACCATATATTTT
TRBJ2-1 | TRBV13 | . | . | CASSPRRGPNNEQFF | TGTGCCAGCAGCCCCCGGCGAGGGCCAAACAATGAGCAGTTCTTC
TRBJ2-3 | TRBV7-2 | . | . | CASSLGGGLSDTQYF | TGTGCCAGCAGCTTAGGGGGGGGCCTTTCCGATACGCAGTATTTT
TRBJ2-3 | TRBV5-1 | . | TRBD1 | CASSLTGGSGYTDTQYF | TGCGCCAGCAGCTTGACAGGGGGAAGCGGGTACACAGATACGCAGTATTTT
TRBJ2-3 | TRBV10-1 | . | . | CASSYGAETDTQYF | TGCGCCAGCAGTTATGGGGCCGAAACAGATACGCAGTATTTT
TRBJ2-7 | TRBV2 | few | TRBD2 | CASSEGDGLADSYEQYF | TGTGCCAGCAGTGAAGGGGACGGACTAGCGGACTCCTACGAGCAGTACTTC
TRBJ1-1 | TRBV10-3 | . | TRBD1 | CATGQGRAEAFF | TGTGCCACCGGACAGGGTAGGGCTGAAGCTTTCTTT
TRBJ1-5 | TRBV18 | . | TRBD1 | CASSPDRGLYQPQHF | TGTGCCAGCTCACCCGACAGGGGGTTATATCAGCCCCAGCATTTT
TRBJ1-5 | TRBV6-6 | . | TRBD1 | CASSADREGQPQHF | TGTGCCAGCAGTGCCGACAGGGAAGGTCAGCCCCAGCATTTT
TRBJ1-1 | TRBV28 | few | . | CASSYYRNTEAFF | TGTGCCAGCAGTTATTACAGGAACACTGAAGCTTTCTTT
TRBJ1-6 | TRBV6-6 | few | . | CASGGLGSPLHF | TGTGCCAGCGGGGGCCTAGGGTCACCCCTCCACTTT